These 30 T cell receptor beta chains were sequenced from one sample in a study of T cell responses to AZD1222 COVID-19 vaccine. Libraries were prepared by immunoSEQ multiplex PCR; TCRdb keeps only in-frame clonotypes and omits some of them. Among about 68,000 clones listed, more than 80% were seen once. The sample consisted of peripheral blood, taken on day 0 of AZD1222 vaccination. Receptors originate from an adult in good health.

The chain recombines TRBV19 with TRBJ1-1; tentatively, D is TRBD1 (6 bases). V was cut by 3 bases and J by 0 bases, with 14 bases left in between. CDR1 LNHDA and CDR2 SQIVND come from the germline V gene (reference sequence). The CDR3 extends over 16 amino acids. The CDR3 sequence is CASSMGQGRLNTEAFF. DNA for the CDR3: TGTGCCAGTAGTATGGGGCAGGGGCGCTTGAACACTGAAGCTTTCTTT.

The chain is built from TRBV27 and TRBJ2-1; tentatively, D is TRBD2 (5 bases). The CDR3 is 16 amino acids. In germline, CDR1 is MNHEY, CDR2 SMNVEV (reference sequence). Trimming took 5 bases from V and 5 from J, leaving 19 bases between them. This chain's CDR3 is CASSPGTVLNHNEQFF. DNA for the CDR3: TGTGCCAGCAGTCCGGGAACAGTCCTCAACCACAATGAGCAGTTCTTC.

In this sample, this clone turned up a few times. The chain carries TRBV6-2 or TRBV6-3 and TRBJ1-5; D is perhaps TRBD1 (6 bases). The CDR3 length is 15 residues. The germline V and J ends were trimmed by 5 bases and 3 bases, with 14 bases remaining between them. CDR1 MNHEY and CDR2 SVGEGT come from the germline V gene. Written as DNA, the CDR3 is TGTGCCAGCAGTGACTACGACAGGACCAATCAGCCCCAGCATTTT. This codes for CASSDYDRTNQPQHF.

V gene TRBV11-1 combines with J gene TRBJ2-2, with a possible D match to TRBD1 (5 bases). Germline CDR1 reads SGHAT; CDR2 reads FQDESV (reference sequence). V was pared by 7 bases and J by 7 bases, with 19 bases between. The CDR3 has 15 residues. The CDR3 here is CASTTNGQGDGELFF. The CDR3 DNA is TGTGCCAGCACCACAAATGGGCAGGGCGACGGGGAGCTGTTTTTT.

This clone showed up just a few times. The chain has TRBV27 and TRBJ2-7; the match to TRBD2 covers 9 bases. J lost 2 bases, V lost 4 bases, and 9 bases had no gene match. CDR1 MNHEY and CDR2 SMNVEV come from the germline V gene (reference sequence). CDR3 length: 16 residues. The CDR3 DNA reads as TGTGCCAGCAGTTCCCTACGGGTAGCGGGAGCCTACGAGCAGTACTTC. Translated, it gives CASSSLRVAGAYEQYF.

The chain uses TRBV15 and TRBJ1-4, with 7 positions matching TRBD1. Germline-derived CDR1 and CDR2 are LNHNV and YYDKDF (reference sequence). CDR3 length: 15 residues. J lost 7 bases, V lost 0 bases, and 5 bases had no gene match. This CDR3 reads CATSRDGTVTEKLFF. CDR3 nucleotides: TGTGCCACCAGCAGAGATGGGACAGTCACTGAAAAACTGTTTTTT.

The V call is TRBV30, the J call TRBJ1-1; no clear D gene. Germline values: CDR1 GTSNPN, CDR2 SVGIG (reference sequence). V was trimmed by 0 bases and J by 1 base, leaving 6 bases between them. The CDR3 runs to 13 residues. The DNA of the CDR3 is TGTGCCTGGAGTGTACAAAGGAACACTGAAGCTTTCTTT. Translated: CAWSVQRNTEAFF.

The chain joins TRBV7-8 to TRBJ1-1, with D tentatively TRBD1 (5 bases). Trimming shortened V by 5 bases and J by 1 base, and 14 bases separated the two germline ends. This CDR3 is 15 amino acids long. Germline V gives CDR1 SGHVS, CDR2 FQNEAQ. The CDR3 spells CASSRNAGENTEAFF. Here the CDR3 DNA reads TGTGCCAGCAGCCGCAATGCGGGGGAGAACACTGAAGCTTTCTTT. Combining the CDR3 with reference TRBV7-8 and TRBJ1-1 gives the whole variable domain GAGVSQSPRYKVAKRGQDVALRCDPISGHVSLFWYQQALGQGPEFLTYFQNEAQLDKSGLPSDRFFAERPEGSVSTLKIQRTQQEDSAVYLCASSRNAGENTEAFFGQGTRLTVV.

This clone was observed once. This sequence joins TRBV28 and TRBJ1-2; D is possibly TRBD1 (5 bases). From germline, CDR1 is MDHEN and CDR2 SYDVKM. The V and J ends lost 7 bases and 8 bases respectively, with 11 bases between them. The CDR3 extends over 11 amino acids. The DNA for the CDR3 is TGTGCCAGCACCTATCGGGGGGGCTACACCTTC. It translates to CASTYRGGYTF.

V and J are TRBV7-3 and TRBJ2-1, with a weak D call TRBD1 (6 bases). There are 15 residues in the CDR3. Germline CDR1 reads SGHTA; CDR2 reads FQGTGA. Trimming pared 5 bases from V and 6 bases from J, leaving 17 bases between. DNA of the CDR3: TGTGCCAGCAGCCCCGCCCCACAGGGATTCAATGAGCAGTTCTTC. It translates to CASSPAPQGFNEQFF.

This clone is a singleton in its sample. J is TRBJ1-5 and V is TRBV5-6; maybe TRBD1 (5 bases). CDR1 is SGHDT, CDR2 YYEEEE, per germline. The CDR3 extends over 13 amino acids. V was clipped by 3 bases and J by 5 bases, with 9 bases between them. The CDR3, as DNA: TGTGCCAGCAGCTGGGGGATGCATCAGCCCCAGCATTTT. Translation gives CASSWGMHQPQHF.

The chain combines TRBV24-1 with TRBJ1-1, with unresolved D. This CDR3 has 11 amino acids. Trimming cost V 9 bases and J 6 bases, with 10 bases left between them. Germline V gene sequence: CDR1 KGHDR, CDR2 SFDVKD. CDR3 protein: CATRKGAEAFF. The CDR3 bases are TGTGCCACCCGGAAGGGAGCTGAAGCTTTCTTT.

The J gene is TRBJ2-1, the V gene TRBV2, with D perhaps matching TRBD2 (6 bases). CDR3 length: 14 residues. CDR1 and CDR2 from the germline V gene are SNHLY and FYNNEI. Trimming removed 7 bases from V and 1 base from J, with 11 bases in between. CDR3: CASNVGGSYNEQFF. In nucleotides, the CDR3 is TGTGCCAGCAATGTCGGGGGATCCTACAATGAGCAGTTCTTC.

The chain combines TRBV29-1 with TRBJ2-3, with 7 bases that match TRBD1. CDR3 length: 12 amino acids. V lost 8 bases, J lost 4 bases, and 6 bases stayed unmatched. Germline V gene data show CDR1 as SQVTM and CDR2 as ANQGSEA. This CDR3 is CSTRQGPDTQYF. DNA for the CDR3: TGCAGCACCCGACAGGGACCAGATACGCAGTATTTT.

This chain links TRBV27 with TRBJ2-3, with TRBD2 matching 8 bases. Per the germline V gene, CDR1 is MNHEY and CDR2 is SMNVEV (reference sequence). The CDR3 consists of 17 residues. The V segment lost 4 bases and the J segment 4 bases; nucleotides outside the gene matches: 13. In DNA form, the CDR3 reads TGTGCCAGCAGTTATCGGCACGGACTAGCAGCATCAGATACGCAGTATTTT. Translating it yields CASSYRHGLAASDTQYF.

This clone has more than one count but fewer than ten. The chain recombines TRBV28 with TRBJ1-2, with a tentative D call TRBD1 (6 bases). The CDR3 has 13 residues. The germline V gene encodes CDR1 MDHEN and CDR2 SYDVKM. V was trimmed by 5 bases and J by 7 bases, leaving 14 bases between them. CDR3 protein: CASSLEQGRGYTF. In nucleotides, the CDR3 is TGTGCCAGCAGTCTAGAACAGGGACGTGGCTACACCTTC.

This chain's CDR3 is CASSLGNRANTGELFF. Written as DNA, the CDR3 is TGCGCCAGCAGCTTGGGGAACAGGGCGAACACCGGGGAGCTGTTTTTT. The chain carries TRBV5-1 and TRBJ2-2, with D perhaps TRBD1 (6 bases). This CDR3 has 16 amino acids. The germline V and J ends were trimmed by 0 bases and 0 bases, with 9 bases remaining between them. The V gene's germline CDR1 is SGHRS and CDR2 YFSETQ.

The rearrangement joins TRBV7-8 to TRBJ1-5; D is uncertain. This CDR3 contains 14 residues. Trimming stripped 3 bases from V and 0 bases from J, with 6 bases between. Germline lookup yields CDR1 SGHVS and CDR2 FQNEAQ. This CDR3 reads CASSFGYSNQPQHF. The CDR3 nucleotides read TGTGCCAGCAGCTTTGGGTATAGCAATCAGCCCCAGCATTTT. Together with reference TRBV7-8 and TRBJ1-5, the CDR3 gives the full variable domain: GAGVSQSPRYKVAKRGQDVALRCDPISGHVSLFWYQQALGQGPEFLTYFQNEAQLDKSGLPSDRFFAERPEGSVSTLKIQRTQQEDSAVYLCASSFGYSNQPQHFGDGTRLSIL.

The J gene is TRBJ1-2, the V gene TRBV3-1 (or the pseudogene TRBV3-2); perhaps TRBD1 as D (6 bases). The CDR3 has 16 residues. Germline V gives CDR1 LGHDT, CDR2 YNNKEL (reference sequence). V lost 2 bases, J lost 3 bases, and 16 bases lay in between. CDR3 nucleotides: TGTGCCAGCAGCCAACACGCAGGGGACAAGGACTATGGCTACACCTTC. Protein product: CASSQHAGDKDYGYTF.

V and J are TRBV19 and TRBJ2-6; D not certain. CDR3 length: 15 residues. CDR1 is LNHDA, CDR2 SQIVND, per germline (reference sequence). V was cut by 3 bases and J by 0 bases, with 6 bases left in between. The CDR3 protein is CASSITDSGANVLTF. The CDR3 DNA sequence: TGTGCCAGTAGTATCACGGACTCTGGGGCCAACGTCCTGACTTTC.

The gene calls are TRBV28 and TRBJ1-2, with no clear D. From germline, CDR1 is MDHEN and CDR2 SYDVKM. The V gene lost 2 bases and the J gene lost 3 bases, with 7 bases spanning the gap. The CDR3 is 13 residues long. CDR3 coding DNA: TGTGCCAGCAGTTTAAACACCTACTATGGCTACACCTTC. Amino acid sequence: CASSLNTYYGYTF.

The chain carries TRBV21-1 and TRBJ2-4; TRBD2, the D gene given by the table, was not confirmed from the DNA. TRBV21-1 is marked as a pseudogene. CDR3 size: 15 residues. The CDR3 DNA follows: TGTGCCAGCAGCCCGAAAGGGCTAGGACTTTACATTCAGTACTTC. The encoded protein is CASSPKGLGLYIQYF.

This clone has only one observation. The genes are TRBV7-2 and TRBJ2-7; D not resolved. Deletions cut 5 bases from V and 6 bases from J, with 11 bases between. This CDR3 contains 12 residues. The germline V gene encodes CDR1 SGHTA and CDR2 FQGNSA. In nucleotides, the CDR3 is TGTGCCAGCAGCCCTCGGGCAGGCGAGCAGTACTTC. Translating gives CASSPRAGEQYF.

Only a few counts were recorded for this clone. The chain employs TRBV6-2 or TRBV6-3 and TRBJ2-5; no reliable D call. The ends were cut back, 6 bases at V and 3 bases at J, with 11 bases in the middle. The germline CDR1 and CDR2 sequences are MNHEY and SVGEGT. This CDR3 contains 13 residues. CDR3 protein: CASSLGGKETQYF. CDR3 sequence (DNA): TGTGCCAGCAGCCTCGGCGGTAAAGAGACCCAGTACTTC.

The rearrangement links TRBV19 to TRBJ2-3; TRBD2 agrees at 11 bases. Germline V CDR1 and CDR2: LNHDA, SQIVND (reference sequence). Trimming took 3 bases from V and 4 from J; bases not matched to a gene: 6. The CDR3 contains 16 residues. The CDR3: CASSIFSGGASDTQYF. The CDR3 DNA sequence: TGTGCCAGTAGTATTTTTAGCGGGGGGGCCTCAGATACGCAGTATTTT.

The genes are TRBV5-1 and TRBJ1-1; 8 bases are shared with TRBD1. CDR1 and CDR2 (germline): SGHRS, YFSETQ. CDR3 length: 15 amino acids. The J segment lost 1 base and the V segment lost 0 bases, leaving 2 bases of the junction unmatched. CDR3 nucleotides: TGCGCCAGCAGCTTGGCCGGGACAGGGAACACTGAAGCTTTCTTT. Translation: CASSLAGTGNTEAFF.

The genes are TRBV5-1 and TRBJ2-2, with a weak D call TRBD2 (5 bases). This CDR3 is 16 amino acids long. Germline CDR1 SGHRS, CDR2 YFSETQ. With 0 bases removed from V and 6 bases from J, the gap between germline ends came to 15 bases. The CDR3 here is CASSLGTTGSPGELFF. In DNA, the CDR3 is TGCGCCAGCAGCTTGGGAACTACGGGGAGCCCCGGGGAGCTGTTTTTT. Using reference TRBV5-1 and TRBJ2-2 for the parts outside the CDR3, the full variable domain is KAGVTQTPRYLIKTRGQQVTLSCSPISGHRSVSWYQQTPGQGLQFLFEYFSETQRNKGNFPGRFSGRQFSNSRSEMNVSTLELGDSALYLCASSLGTTGSPGELFFGEGSRLTVL.

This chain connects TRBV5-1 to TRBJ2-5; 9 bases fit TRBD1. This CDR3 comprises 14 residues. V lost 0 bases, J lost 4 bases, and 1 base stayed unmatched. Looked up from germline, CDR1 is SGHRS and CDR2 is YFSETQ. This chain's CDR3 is CASSLDRGRETQYF. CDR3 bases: TGCGCCAGCAGCTTGGACAGGGGGCGAGAGACCCAGTACTTC.

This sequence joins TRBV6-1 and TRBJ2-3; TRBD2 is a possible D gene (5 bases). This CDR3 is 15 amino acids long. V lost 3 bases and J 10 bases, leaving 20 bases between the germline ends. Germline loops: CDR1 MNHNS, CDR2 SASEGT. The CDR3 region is CASSEVAGPAYAQYF. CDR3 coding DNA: TGTGCCAGCAGTGAGGTCGCGGGTCCAGCATACGCGCAGTATTTT.

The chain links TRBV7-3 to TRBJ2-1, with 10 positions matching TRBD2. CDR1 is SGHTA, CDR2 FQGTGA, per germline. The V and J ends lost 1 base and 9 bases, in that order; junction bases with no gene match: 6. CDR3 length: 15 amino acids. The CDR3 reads CASSLSLAGEGEQFF. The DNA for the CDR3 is TGTGCCAGCAGCTTAAGTCTAGCGGGAGAGGGTGAGCAGTTCTTC.